The rows below give T cell receptor beta chains drawn from one sample of a study of technical replicates of blood from a handful of donors. Here immunoSEQ multiplex PCR was the method, and the copy in TCRdb shows in-frame clones only, minus some. The sample carries some 82,000 clones, less than 98% recorded once. The sequenced material came from T cells isolated from PBMCs. These receptors were taken from a human donor in good health. Both conserved end residues are part of each CDR3.

J | V | CDR3
TRBJ2-1 | TRBV6-6 | CASSRQAGGVDEQFF
TRBJ1-1 | TRBV7-9 | CASSAGQGITEAFF
TRBJ1-1 | TRBV6-5 | CATLTEANTEAFF
TRBJ1-4 | TRBV19 | CASQGDYEKLFF
TRBJ1-1 | TRBV4-1 | CASSQDEGTWITEAFF
TRBJ2-5 | TRBV5-6 | CASSLESGAQVETQYF
TRBJ2-1 | TRBV19 | CASSIVGFDKNYNEQFF
TRBJ1-1 | TRBV5-4 | CASSQTGRWNTEAFF
TRBJ2-5 | TRBV2 | CASSQEAGILYTETQYF
TRBJ2-5 | TRBV28 | CASDSGRNQETQYF
TRBJ2-1 | TRBV5-3 | CARSLVAGGPSYNEQFF
TRBJ2-1 | TRBV6-5 | CATTLAAYNEQFF
TRBJ2-1 | TRBV4-1 | CASSQDWSSYNEQFF
TRBJ1-2 | TRBV28 | CASSLIRDSTFYGYTF
TRBJ1-1 | TRBV28 | CASSLTENTEAFF
TRBJ2-7 | TRBV4-1 | CASSPVGVGLAHEQYF